Below are 27 T cell receptor beta chains sequenced from a single sample in a study of blood T cell repertoires in COVID-19 (dated by TCRdb to the early 2020s). Library prep was done by the immunoSEQ multiplex PCR assay. In its TCRdb copy, this immuneACCESS table keeps in-frame sequences only and misses some clones. Where compared with another copy, unresolved V genes explain less than half of these, and the others have no known cause. Counted in this sample were 200,000 to 300,000 clones; 86% of them appeared once. Under 2.5% of the sample rests with the top ten. The material sequenced was peripheral blood. The receptors shown here come from a young man with active or convalescent COVID-19.

This clone came up a few times. CDR3 amino acids: CASSVRDRASYEQYF. The CDR3 DNA is TGTGCCAGCAGCGTCCGGGACAGGGCATCCTACGAGCAGTACTTC. The V and J genes are TRBV7-8 and TRBJ2-7; 9 bases are shared with TRBD1. This CDR3 has 15 residues. Germline loops: CDR1 SGHVS, CDR2 FQNEAQ. J gave up 1 base and V 5 bases, and 6 bases lay outside the gene matches.

In this sample, this clone turned up a few times. This chain joins TRBV28 and TRBJ1-6, with D perhaps matching TRBD1 (5 bases). This CDR3 has 13 amino acids. The V end was cut by 4 bases, the J end by 8 bases, with 9 bases between. The germline CDR1 and CDR2 sequences are MDHEN and SYDVKM. The CDR3 nucleotides are TGTGCCAGCAGTTCCCCAGGGTATTCACCCCTCCACTTT. As protein: CASSSPGYSPLHF.

Only a few counts were recorded for this clone. V usage is TRBV7-2 and J usage is TRBJ2-1; 14 bases map to TRBD2. Per the germline V gene, CDR1 is SGHTA and CDR2 is FQGNSA. With 4 bases clipped from V and 2 bases from J, the junction kept 4 bases outside the gene matches. There are 17 residues in the CDR3. In DNA form, the CDR3 reads TGTGCCAGCAGCTCCCCGACTAGCGGGGGGGCCTACAATGAGCAGTTCTTC. Its protein is CASSSPTSGGAYNEQFF.

As DNA, the CDR3 is TGTGCCACCAGCACCGACGGGGTCTATGGCTACACCTTC. Amino acids: CATSTDGVYGYTF. The chain uses TRBV15 and TRBJ1-2; D not resolved. Germline loops: CDR1 LNHNV, CDR2 YYDKDF (reference sequence). Trimming left V 4 bases short and J 4 bases short, with 10 bases between. The CDR3 runs to 13 residues.

V is TRBV6-5 and J is TRBJ2-6; D ambiguous. The CDR3 is 15 amino acids. V was clipped by 5 bases and J by 0 bases, with 8 bases between them. Germline V gene sequence: CDR1 MNHEY, CDR2 SVGAGI. This CDR3 reads CASSNRDSGANVLTF. The CDR3 nucleotides are TGTGCCAGCAGTAACAGAGACTCTGGGGCCAACGTCCTGACTTTC.

This chain links TRBV19 with TRBJ1-2, with D possibly TRBD1 on 6 matching bases. Germline V gene data show CDR1 as LNHDA and CDR2 as SQIVND (reference sequence). The CDR3 runs to 17 residues. Between the trimmed V and J ends, which lost 3 bases and 5 bases, there was a span of 22 bases. CDR3 amino acids: CASSILDPLWGRYGYTF. The CDR3 DNA sequence: TGTGCCAGTAGTATTCTGGACCCCCTTTGGGGGCGATATGGCTACACCTTC. The whole variable domain, remainder taken from reference TRBV19 and TRBJ1-2, is DGGITQSPKYLFRKEGQNVTLSCEQNLNHDAMYWYRQDPGQGLRLIYYSQIVNDFQKGDIAEGYSVSREKKESFPLTVTSAQKNPTAFYLCASSILDPLWGRYGYTFGSGTRLTVV.

The chain uses TRBV7-9 and TRBJ1-3; possibly TRBD1 for D (5 bases). Germline V gene data show CDR1 as SEHNR and CDR2 as FQNEAQ (reference sequence). Trimming removed 0 bases at V and 2 bases at J, with 8 bases between. The length of the CDR3 is 15 residues. The CDR3 region is CASSLAGQTGNTIYF. CDR3 DNA: TGTGCCAGCAGCTTAGCTGGACAAACTGGAAACACCATATATTTT.

The J gene is TRBJ2-5, the V gene TRBV7-7; 8 bases line up with TRBD1. The CDR3 extends over 15 amino acids. Germline CDR1 SSHAT, CDR2 FNYEAQ (reference sequence). V dropped 5 bases and J dropped 5; count of bases not matched to a gene: 10. The CDR3 protein is CASSPSQGAGETQYF. CDR3 coding DNA: TGTGCCAGCAGCCCAAGCCAGGGGGCGGGGGAGACCCAGTACTTC.

The chain joins TRBV14 to TRBJ1-2; D remains ambiguous. Germline CDR1 reads SGHDN; CDR2 reads FVKESK. Trimming removed 0 bases from V and 4 bases from J, with 12 bases in between. CDR3 length equals 15 residues. The CDR3 bases are TGTGCCAGCAGCCAAGATATGGGCAGCATCTATGGCTACACCTTC. The encoded protein is CASSQDMGSIYGYTF.

The chain couples TRBV5-4 to TRBJ2-2, with 8 bases aligning to TRBD2. Germline CDR1 and CDR2: SGHNT and YYREEE (reference sequence). Unmatched junction bases numbered 13, after V lost 5 bases and J lost 4 bases. This CDR3 region has 17 residues. This chain's CDR3 is CASSPGHRLAGTGELFF. CDR3 sequence (DNA): TGTGCCAGCAGTCCCGGTCATCGTCTAGCGGGCACCGGGGAGCTGTTTTTT.

The chain recombines TRBV7-4 with TRBJ1-4; D unclear. The ends were cut back, 5 bases at V and 7 bases at J, with 17 bases in the middle. CDR3 length: 15 amino acids. Germline lookup yields CDR1 SGHVT and CDR2 SQSDAQ. As DNA, the CDR3 is TGTGCCAGCAGCCAAAACAGTCTCCCTATTGAAAAACTGTTTTTT. This encodes CASSQNSLPIEKLFF.

V usage is TRBV30 and J usage is TRBJ1-4, with 7 positions matching TRBD1. This CDR3 spans 15 amino acids. The junction had 7 bases not matched to a gene; V was cut back by 0 bases and J by 6 bases. CDR1 is GTSNPN and CDR2 is SVGIG in the germline V gene (reference sequence). CDR3 bases: TGTGCCTGGAGTGTAGGACAGGCAGGGGATGAAAAACTGTTTTTT. Residues: CAWSVGQAGDEKLFF.

The chain has TRBV27 and TRBJ2-7, with 12 bases fitting TRBD2. The CDR3 is made up of 17 amino acids. Germline V CDR1 and CDR2: MNHEY, SMNVEV (reference sequence). V shed 6 bases, J shed 5 bases, and the junction held 14 bases outside the gene matches. CDR3 DNA sequence: TGTGCCAGCAGCCTTTGGGCCCCTAGCGGGGGGGAACACGAGCAGTACTTC. Translation: CASSLWAPSGGEHEQYF.

This chain joins TRBV3-1 (or the pseudogene TRBV3-2) and TRBJ1-6; D is unresolved. V was trimmed by 3 bases and J by 7 bases, leaving 16 bases between them. This CDR3 has 16 residues. Germline CDR1 is LGHDT and CDR2 is YNNKEL (reference sequence). This CDR3 reads CASSHWSPADNSPLHF. CDR3 in DNA: TGTGCCAGCAGCCATTGGAGTCCAGCGGACAATTCACCCCTCCACTTT.

This CDR3 is CASSLRTSGNNEQFF. CDR3 nucleotides: TGCGCCAGCAGCCTAAGGACTAGCGGGAACAATGAGCAGTTCTTC. V usage is TRBV5-1 and J usage is TRBJ2-1; 12 bases align to TRBD2. The V gene end was trimmed by 4 bases and the J gene end by 5 bases; junction bases not matched to a gene: 4. Germline V lookup: CDR1 SGHRS, CDR2 YFSETQ. The CDR3 is 15 amino acids.

CDR3 region: CASSLGLAGNQETQYF. The CDR3 region has the DNA TGTGCCAGCAGCTTGGGACTAGCGGGGAACCAAGAGACCCAGTACTTC. The rearrangement joins TRBV5-4 to TRBJ2-5; 11 bases are a match to TRBD2. CDR1 SGHNT and CDR2 YYREEE come from the germline V gene (reference sequence). Trimming cost V 0 bases and J 0 bases; bases outside gene matches: 1. CDR3 length: 16 amino acids.

This clone occurred a few times. V and J are TRBV7-2 and TRBJ1-6; 7 nucleotides line up with TRBD1. The CDR3 extends over 14 amino acids. V shed 4 bases and J 8 bases; nucleotides not matched to a gene: 5. CDR1 is SGHTA and CDR2 is FQGNSA in the germline V gene. This CDR3 is CASSSPGQYSPLHF. The CDR3 bases are TGTGCCAGCAGCTCTCCGGGACAGTATTCACCCCTCCACTTT.

The gene calls are TRBV29-1 and TRBJ2-7; 7 nucleotides match TRBD1. V trimming: 4 bases; J trimming: 4 bases; junction bases outside the gene matches: 13. CDR1 SQVTM and CDR2 ANQGSEA come from the germline V gene. The CDR3 has 15 residues. The chain's CDR3 is CSVVTSRQGVYEQYF. The CDR3 nucleotides are TGCAGCGTTGTAACTTCCCGACAGGGCGTATACGAGCAGTACTTC.

The chain carries TRBV6-5 and TRBJ2-7; a possible D gene is TRBD2 (6 bases). Germline CDR1 and CDR2: MNHEY and SVGAGI. The CDR3 is made up of 13 amino acids. V was cut by 6 bases and J by 2 bases, with 11 bases left in between. The CDR3 protein is CASRGTQAYEQYF. CDR3 DNA: TGTGCCAGCAGGGGGACTCAAGCCTACGAGCAGTACTTC.

This rearrangement joins TRBV7-9 to TRBJ2-1; D remains ambiguous. Per the germline V gene, CDR1 is SEHNR and CDR2 is FQNEAQ (reference sequence). CDR3 size: 12 residues. The V end lost 5 bases, the J end lost 10 bases, and 12 bases lay between the germline ends. The CDR3 here is CASSLSFGEQFF. The CDR3 DNA reads as TGTGCCAGCAGCCTCTCATTTGGCGAGCAGTTCTTC. Full variable domain (outside the CDR3, taken from reference TRBV7-9 and TRBJ2-1): DTGVSQNPRHKITKRGQNVTFRCDPISEHNRLYWYRQTLGQGPEFLTYFQNEAQLEKSRLLSDRFSAERPKGSFSTLEIQRTEQGDSAMYLCASSLSFGEQFFGPGTRLTVL.

V is TRBV6-6 and J is TRBJ2-3; D ambiguous. The CDR3 covers 13 residues. Germline CDR1 reads MNHNY; CDR2 reads SVGAGI (reference sequence). Trimming shortened V by 7 bases and J by 0 bases, and 8 bases separated the two germline ends. The CDR3 DNA reads TGTGCCAGCACGTTTTCTAGCACAGATACGCAGTATTTT. As protein: CASTFSSTDTQYF.

J is TRBJ1-1 and V is TRBV9, with 11 bases matching TRBD1. V lost 4 bases to trimming and J lost 10 bases; unmatched junction nucleotides: 6. The CDR3 is 13 residues long. Germline-derived CDR1 and CDR2 are SGDLS and YYNGEE. The CDR3 loop is CASSRTGGVPAFF. CDR3 coding DNA: TGTGCCAGCAGCCGGACAGGGGGCGTACCAGCTTTCTTT.

This sequence joins TRBV5-8 and TRBJ2-5; weak D call: TRBD2 (7 bases). CDR3 length: 16 amino acids. Per germline, CDR1 SGHTS and CDR2 YDEGEE. V gave up 2 bases and J gave up 3 bases, with 17 bases separating them. The CDR3, as DNA: TGTGCCAGCAGCTTAGGTGGGGGGGCCGGGGAAGAGACCCAGTACTTC. Residues: CASSLGGGAGEETQYF.

The genes are TRBV19 and TRBJ2-1; 11 bases fit TRBD2. The junction had 6 bases not matched to a gene; V was cut back by 7 bases and J by 7 bases. The CDR3 has 14 amino acids. Germline V lookup: CDR1 LNHDA, CDR2 SQIVND (reference sequence). The CDR3 here is CASTPSGGTNEQFF. The CDR3 DNA follows: TGTGCCAGTACCCCTAGCGGGGGGACAAATGAGCAGTTCTTC.

This sequence joins TRBV7-6 and TRBJ2-7, with TRBD1 matching over 9 bases. The V segment lost 4 bases and the J segment 5 bases; nucleotides outside the gene matches: 9. Germline-derived CDR1 and CDR2 are SGHVS and FNYEAQ. The CDR3 runs 15 residues. CDR3 DNA: TGTGCCAGCAGCTCGATGGGACAGGGCTTCAACGAGCAGTACTTC. This encodes CASSSMGQGFNEQYF.

This chain connects TRBV5-1 to TRBJ2-7; D is ambiguous. The CDR3 loop spans 12 amino acids. Trimming shortened V by 2 bases and J by 12 bases, and 15 bases separated the two germline ends. CDR1 and CDR2 (germline): SGHRS, YFSETQ. CDR3 DNA: TGCGCCAGCAGCTTTTTAGGAACAGTTCCGTACTTC. Translating gives CASSFLGTVPYF.

The V gene is TRBV15, the J gene TRBJ2-1; possible D gene TRBD1, 5 bases. Trimming removed 5 bases at V and 9 bases at J, with 14 bases between. Germline V gene lookup returns CDR1 LNHNV and CDR2 YYDKDF (reference sequence). This CDR3 contains 13 residues. In DNA, the CDR3 is TGTGCCACCAGCGTACGCAGGGCTGGTGAGCAGTTCTTC. It codes for CATSVRRAGEQFF.